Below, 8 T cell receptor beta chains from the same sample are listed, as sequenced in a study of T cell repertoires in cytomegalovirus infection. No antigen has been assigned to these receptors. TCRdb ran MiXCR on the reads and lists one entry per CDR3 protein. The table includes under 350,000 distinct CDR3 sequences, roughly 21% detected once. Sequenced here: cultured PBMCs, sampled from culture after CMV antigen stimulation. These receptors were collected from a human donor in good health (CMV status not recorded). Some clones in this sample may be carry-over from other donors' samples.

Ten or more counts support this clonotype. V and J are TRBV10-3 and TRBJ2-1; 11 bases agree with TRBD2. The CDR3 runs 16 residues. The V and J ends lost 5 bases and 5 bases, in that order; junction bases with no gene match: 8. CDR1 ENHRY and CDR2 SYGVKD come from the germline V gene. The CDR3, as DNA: TGTGCCATCAGTTTCAGACTAGCGGGAATGGACAATGAGCAGTTCTTC. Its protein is CAISFRLAGMDNEQFF.

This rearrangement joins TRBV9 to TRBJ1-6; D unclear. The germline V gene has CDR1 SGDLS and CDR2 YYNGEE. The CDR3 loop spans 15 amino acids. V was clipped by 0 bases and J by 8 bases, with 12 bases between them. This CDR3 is CASSVAWGPDSPLHF. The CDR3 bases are TGTGCCAGCAGCGTAGCTTGGGGTCCGGATTCACCCCTCCACTTT.

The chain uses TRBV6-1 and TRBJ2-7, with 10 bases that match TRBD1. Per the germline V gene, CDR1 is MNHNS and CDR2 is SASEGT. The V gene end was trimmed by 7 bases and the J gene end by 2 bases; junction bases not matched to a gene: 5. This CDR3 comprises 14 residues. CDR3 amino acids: CASTIGQGAYEQYV. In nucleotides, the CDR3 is TGTGCCAGCACTATAGGACAGGGGGCCTACGAGCAGTACGTC.

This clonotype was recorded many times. The CDR3 loop is CSAPQDTNTIYF. CDR3 bases: TGCAGTGCTCCCCAAGATACAAACACCATATATTTT. J is TRBJ1-3 and V is TRBV20-1; no clear D. Germline loops: CDR1 DFQATT, CDR2 SNEGSKA (reference sequence). Trimming shortened V by 5 bases and J by 6 bases, and 11 bases separated the two germline ends. The CDR3 is made up of 12 amino acids.

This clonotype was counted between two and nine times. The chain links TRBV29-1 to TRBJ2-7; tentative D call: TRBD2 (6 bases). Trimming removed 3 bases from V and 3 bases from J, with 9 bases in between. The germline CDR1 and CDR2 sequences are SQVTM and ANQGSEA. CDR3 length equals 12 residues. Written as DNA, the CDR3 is TGCAGCGTTGATTACGGGAGCTACGAGCAGTACTTC. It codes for CSVDYGSYEQYF.

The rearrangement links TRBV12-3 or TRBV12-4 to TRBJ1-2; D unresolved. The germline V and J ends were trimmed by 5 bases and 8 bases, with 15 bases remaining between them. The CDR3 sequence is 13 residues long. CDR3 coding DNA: TGTGCCAGCAGTGCCGGGCCTTTCGGCGGCTACACCTTC. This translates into CASSAGPFGGYTF.

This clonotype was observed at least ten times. CDR3 loop: CASNPGGVRNYGYTF. DNA for the CDR3: TGTGCCAGCAACCCCGGAGGGGTCAGAAACTATGGCTACACCTTC. The chain couples TRBV28 to TRBJ1-2, with D perhaps matching TRBD1 (5 bases). The CDR3 length is 15 residues. CDR1 MDHEN and CDR2 SYDVKM come from the germline V gene. V was trimmed by 7 bases and J by 2 bases, leaving 17 bases between them.

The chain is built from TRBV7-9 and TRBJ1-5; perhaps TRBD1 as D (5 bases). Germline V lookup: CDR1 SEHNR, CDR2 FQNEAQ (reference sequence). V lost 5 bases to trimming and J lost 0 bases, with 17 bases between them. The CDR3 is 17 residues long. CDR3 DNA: TGTGCCAGCAGCCCGGGGGAAGGGTTTGATAGCAATCAGCCCCAGCATTTT. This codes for CASSPGEGFDSNQPQHF.